In this sample, the clone carrying this TCR beta chain turned up a few times. Its target is not known. 5'RACE template switching produced TCR cDNA carrying a universal primer site and UMIs. Each CDR3 protein gets one entry after TCRdb re-called the 5' RACE reads with MiXCR. The sample shows roughly 74,000 distinct CDR3 sequences, approximately 6.9% of them seen only once. This entry belongs to a study of T cells after yellow fever vaccination. Study-wide results and limits: Reappearance after the booster was observed for most primary-vaccination clones (roughly 97% CD4, less than 90% CD8).

Germline CDR1 and CDR2: SGHNT and YYREEE (reference sequence). Trimming shortened V by 3 bases and J by 2 bases, and 8 bases separated the two germline ends. The CDR3 has 14 amino acids. The chain couples TRBV5-4 to TRBJ2-2; possible D gene TRBD1, 6 bases. The receptor was isolated from a man aged 18 to 29 who received the YFV17D yellow fever vaccine. The input for sequencing was CD8+ T cells sorted from PBMCs, taken 4 to 5 days after the first yellow fever vaccination. The chain's CDR3 is CASSSDRNTGELFF. The CDR3 bases are TGTGCCAGCAGCTCGGACAGAAACACCGGGGAGCTGTTTTTT.